These 29 T cell receptor beta chains originate from one sample sequenced in a study of shared clonotypes between healthy human individuals. TCRdb's copy holds only in-frame clones and misses some; the assay was immunoSEQ multiplex PCR. The sample holds about 1.5 million clones; around 98% are singletons and the top ten take approximately 0.44%. The sequencing input was naive CD4+ T cells sorted from blood. Subset of the sample: CD45RA+ positively selected. Receptors were obtained from a man aged 25-45 years in good health.

The rearrangement joins TRBV11-2 to TRBJ1-2; D gene unclear. This CDR3 has 14 amino acids. Germline V gene data show CDR1 as SGHAT and CDR2 as FQNNGV. The germline V and J ends were trimmed by 5 bases and 4 bases, with 14 bases remaining between them. CDR3: CASSPVFGTYGYTF. The CDR3 DNA follows: TGTGCCAGCAGCCCAGTTTTTGGAACCTATGGCTACACCTTC.

In DNA form, the CDR3 reads TGCAGCGTTGGAATCACTGAAGCTTTCTTT. This translates into CSVGITEAFF. V gene TRBV29-1 combines with J gene TRBJ1-1; D is ambiguous. Germline V lookup: CDR1 SQVTM, CDR2 ANQGSEA. Deletions cut 4 bases from V and 4 bases from J, with 4 bases between. The CDR3 runs to 10 residues.

J is TRBJ2-7 and V is TRBV28; D gene unclear. The CDR3 runs to 17 residues. Per germline, CDR1 MDHEN and CDR2 SYDVKM. V was shortened by 5 bases and J by 2 bases, with 22 bases between the two germline ends. In nucleotides, the CDR3 is TGTGCCAGCAGTATCCCTCCCACTGGTGCCTGGACCTACGAGCAGTACTTC. This sequence encodes CASSIPPTGAWTYEQYF.

The V and J genes are TRBV30 and TRBJ2-5; D is perhaps TRBD2 (5 bases). The CDR3 is 13 amino acids. The V and J ends lost 2 bases and 5 bases respectively, with 12 bases between them. The germline gives CDR1 GTSNPN, CDR2 SVGIG (reference sequence). The CDR3 bases are TGTGCCTGGAGTAGGGTGGGAGAGGAGACCCAGTACTTC. Translation gives CAWSRVGEETQYF.

The V call is TRBV16, the J call TRBJ1-2; D unclear. Germline CDR1 KGHSY, CDR2 FQNENV. The V gene lost 0 bases and the J gene lost 7 bases, with 12 bases spanning the gap. The CDR3 is 14 amino acids. Here the CDR3 DNA reads TGTGCCAGCAGCCAATCCACAAGCCCGGCTGGCTACACCTTC. This encodes CASSQSTSPAGYTF.

V and J are TRBV4-3 and TRBJ2-1; D is unclear. CDR3 size: 15 residues. With 0 bases removed from V and 6 bases from J, the gap between germline ends came to 12 bases. Germline CDR1 and CDR2: LGHNA and YSLEER. CDR3 region: CASSQELPGPNEQFF. The CDR3 bases are TGCGCCAGCAGCCAAGAATTACCAGGACCCAATGAGCAGTTCTTC.

The V gene is TRBV4-3, the J gene TRBJ2-3, with 7 bases lining up with TRBD2. Trimming at V came to 3 bases and at J to 0 bases, leaving 0 bases not matched to a gene. Germline V gene lookup returns CDR1 LGHNA and CDR2 YSLEER. CDR3 length: 14 residues. CDR3 sequence reads: CASSQGGSTDTQYF. The DNA for the CDR3 is TGCGCCAGCAGCCAGGGGGGGAGCACAGATACGCAGTATTTT.

This clone appeared a single time. J is TRBJ2-1 and V is TRBV4-1; 10 nucleotides align to TRBD2. The CDR3 is made up of 16 amino acids. V gave up 3 bases and J gave up 8 bases; unmatched junction bases: 10. CDR1 MGHRA and CDR2 YSYEKL come from the germline V gene. The CDR3 spells CASSHYIAGGRHEQFF. CDR3 coding DNA: TGCGCCAGCAGCCATTACATAGCGGGAGGTAGGCATGAGCAGTTCTTC.

The V and J genes are TRBV28 and TRBJ2-2; D unclear. The CDR3 has 16 residues. The V end lost 5 bases, the J end lost 6 bases, and 19 bases lay between the germline ends. The germline V gene has CDR1 MDHEN and CDR2 SYDVKM. CDR3 coding DNA: TGTGCCAGCAGTCAGATGGCCGGGCTTGGCCCCGGGGAGCTGTTTTTT. Its protein is CASSQMAGLGPGELFF.

The J gene is TRBJ2-3, the V gene TRBV10-3; possibly TRBD2 for D (5 bases). Germline V gene lookup returns CDR1 ENHRY and CDR2 SYGVKD. The V gene lost 6 bases and the J gene lost 6 bases, with 19 bases spanning the gap. The CDR3 is made up of 15 amino acids. CDR3 sequence reads: CAISGDFGLSDTQYF. The CDR3 DNA reads TGTGCCATCAGCGGGGATTTTGGATTGTCGGATACGCAGTATTTT.

The chain carries TRBV5-1 and TRBJ1-1, with TRBD1 identical over 7 bases. The CDR3 runs to 17 residues. After removal of 5 bases from V and 0 bases from J, the junction contained 13 bases not matched to a gene. Germline CDR1 SGHRS, CDR2 YFSETQ. DNA of the CDR3: TGCGCCAGCAGTAAAAGGCAGGGGGTTGCCATGAACACTGAAGCTTTCTTT. This gives the protein CASSKRQGVAMNTEAFF.

The rearrangement joins TRBV10-3 to TRBJ2-7, with a tentative D call TRBD2 (6 bases). Trimming took 2 bases from V and 6 from J, leaving 17 bases between them. CDR1 ENHRY and CDR2 SYGVKD come from the germline V gene. The CDR3 spans 15 residues. The CDR3 is CAISEPSVSPLEQYF. CDR3 DNA sequence: TGTGCCATCAGTGAGCCTAGCGTGTCCCCTCTCGAGCAGTACTTC.

The chain joins TRBV7-8 to TRBJ2-1, with a weak D call TRBD2 (6 bases). This CDR3 has 16 amino acids. The germline V and J ends were trimmed by 0 bases and 0 bases, with 9 bases remaining between them. Germline-derived CDR1 and CDR2 are SGHVS and FQNEAQ. The DNA of the CDR3 is TGTGCCAGCAGCTTAGCGACGACTAGCTCCTACAATGAGCAGTTCTTC. The encoded protein is CASSLATTSSYNEQFF.

The genes are TRBV27 and TRBJ2-1; 8 bases map to TRBD2. Germline V gene data show CDR1 as MNHEY and CDR2 as SMNVEV (reference sequence). This CDR3 is built from 14 residues. Trimming cost V 6 bases and J 6 bases; bases outside gene matches: 7. Written as DNA, the CDR3 is TGTGCCAGCAGAAGGGGACTAGGGGGCAATGAGCAGTTCTTC. The encoded protein is CASRRGLGGNEQFF.

The chain has TRBV19 and TRBJ1-2; TRBD1 agrees at 9 bases. After removal of 5 bases from V and 0 bases from J, the junction contained 10 bases not matched to a gene. CDR3 length equals 17 residues. Per the germline V gene, CDR1 is LNHDA and CDR2 is SQIVND (reference sequence). The CDR3 loop is CASSSLQGALANYGYTF. Written as DNA, the CDR3 is TGTGCCAGTAGTTCCTTACAGGGGGCGCTGGCTAACTATGGCTACACCTTC.

The chain joins TRBV6-1 to TRBJ1-5, with D unresolved. The germline V and J ends were trimmed by 5 bases and 5 bases, with 10 bases remaining between them. Per the germline V gene, CDR1 is MNHNS and CDR2 is SASEGT. The CDR3 contains 13 residues. The CDR3 coding sequence is TGTGCCAGCAGTACCTCGACCCATCAGCCCCAGCATTTT. This translates into CASSTSTHQPQHF.

This chain joins TRBV7-3 and TRBJ1-1, with 7 bases matching TRBD1. This CDR3 is 17 amino acids long. CDR1 and CDR2 from the germline V gene are SGHTA and FQGTGA. V was pared by 0 bases and J by 1 base, with 8 bases of the junction left unmatched. CDR3 DNA: TGTGCCAGCAGCTTAACGTTTGGCGGGGACAGGAACACTGAAGCTTTCTTT. As protein: CASSLTFGGDRNTEAFF.

The V gene is TRBV28, the J gene TRBJ2-7; 7 bases fit TRBD2. Germline values: CDR1 MDHEN, CDR2 SYDVKM. The trim removed 5 bases at V and 5 bases at J, leaving 3 bases unmatched. CDR3 length equals 12 residues. This chain's CDR3 is CASSLRGDEQYF. CDR3 DNA sequence: TGTGCCAGCAGTCTACGGGGGGACGAGCAGTACTTC.

The chain has TRBV2 and TRBJ2-1; D gene uncertain. The CDR3 runs 13 residues. Germline V gene lookup returns CDR1 SNHLY and CDR2 FYNNEI. V was pared by 5 bases and J by 5 bases, with 10 bases between. This CDR3 is CASSRTADNEQFF. CDR3 bases: TGTGCCAGCAGTCGGACGGCAGACAATGAGCAGTTCTTC.

V gene TRBV28 combines with J gene TRBJ2-1; D is unresolved. V dropped 2 bases and J dropped 12 bases, with 8 bases sitting between them. Germline-derived CDR1 and CDR2 are MDHEN and SYDVKM. The CDR3 is made up of 11 amino acids. CDR3 amino acids: CASSLSSGQFF. The CDR3 DNA is TGTGCCAGCAGTTTAAGTTCGGGGCAGTTCTTC.

In its sample, this clone was seen once. The rearrangement uses TRBV28 and TRBJ1-2; unclear D gene. The CDR3 is 12 amino acids. Germline V CDR1 and CDR2: MDHEN, SYDVKM. V shed 6 bases and J shed 8 bases, with 13 bases lying between them. CDR3 region: CASSSLGRGYTF. Here the CDR3 DNA reads TGTGCCAGCAGCTCTCTTGGACGCGGCTACACCTTC.

The genes are TRBV2 and TRBJ1-4; the D gene is possibly TRBD1 (6 bases). Trimming shortened V by 6 bases and J by 8 bases, and 13 bases separated the two germline ends. This CDR3 region has 13 residues. Per germline, CDR1 SNHLY and CDR2 FYNNEI. CDR3 protein: CASRRDNSEKLFF. CDR3 bases: TGTGCCAGCAGGCGGGACAATAGCGAAAAACTGTTTTTT. The full variable domain, rest sourced from reference TRBV2 and TRBJ1-4, is EPEVTQTPSHQVTQMGQEVILRCVPISNHLYFYWYRQILGQKVEFLVSFYNNEISEKSEIFDDQFSVERPDGSNFTLKIRSTKLEDSAMYFCASRRDNSEKLFFGSGTQLSVL.

The chain couples TRBV5-4 to TRBJ2-7, with D perhaps matching TRBD1 (6 bases). Trimming stripped 0 bases from V and 5 bases from J, with 9 bases between. This CDR3 is 13 amino acids long. From germline, CDR1 is SGHNT and CDR2 YYREEE (reference sequence). The CDR3 is CASSLVGDNEQYF. In DNA, the CDR3 is TGTGCCAGCAGCTTGGTGGGGGACAACGAGCAGTACTTC.

In regard to this clone: The same CDR3 also results from other DNA sequences found in this sample. The chain couples TRBV28 to TRBJ2-6; D may be TRBD1 (6 bases). Trimming took 1 base from V and 2 from J, leaving 6 bases between them. The CDR3 totals 15 residues. CDR1 MDHEN and CDR2 SYDVKM come from the germline V gene. Here the CDR3 reads CASSLSGAGANVLTF. DNA for the CDR3: TGTGCCAGCAGTTTATCAGGGGCTGGGGCCAACGTCCTGACTTTC.

The rearrangement uses TRBV5-4 and TRBJ2-1, with 9 bases lining up with TRBD2. In germline, CDR1 is SGHNT, CDR2 YYREEE (reference sequence). The junction had 1 base not matched to a gene; V was cut back by 1 base and J by 2 bases. This CDR3 is built from 15 residues. The CDR3 is CASSLTSGPYNEQFF. For the CDR3, the DNA is TGTGCCAGCAGCTTGACTAGCGGGCCCTACAATGAGCAGTTCTTC.

The J gene is TRBJ2-2, the V gene TRBV29-1; a weak D match, TRBD2 (5 bases). Trimming pared 7 bases from V and 6 bases from J, leaving 9 bases between. The CDR3 is 11 amino acids. Germline V gene data show CDR1 as SQVTM and CDR2 as ANQGSEA. As DNA, the CDR3 is TGCAGCGCCGGCGGGTCCGGGGAGCTGTTTTTT. The encoded protein is CSAGGSGELFF.

The genes are TRBV7-2 and TRBJ2-2; D may be TRBD1 (6 bases). The CDR3 has 15 amino acids. V lost 5 bases and J 6 bases, leaving 16 bases between the germline ends. Germline values: CDR1 SGHTA, CDR2 FQGNSA. The CDR3 bases are TGTGCCAGCAGCGTGTCCGGGACACTAGCCGGGGAGCTGTTTTTT. This gives the protein CASSVSGTLAGELFF.

The CDR3 loop is CASSSAQGPYEQYF. The CDR3 bases are TGTGCCAGCAGCTCAGCACAGGGTCCCTACGAGCAGTACTTC. The chain combines TRBV7-2 with TRBJ2-7, with D perhaps matching TRBD1 (6 bases). Germline V gene data show CDR1 as SGHTA and CDR2 as FQGNSA. The CDR3 covers 14 residues. V dropped 4 bases and J dropped 2 bases, with 12 bases sitting between them. Full variable domain (outside the CDR3, taken from reference TRBV7-2 and TRBJ2-7): GAGVSQSPSNKVTEKGKDVELRCDPISGHTALYWYRQSLGQGLEFLIYFQGNSAPDKSGLPSDRFSAERTGGSVSTLTIQRTQQEDSAVYLCASSSAQGPYEQYFGPGTRLTVT.

This clone was detected once. The chain joins TRBV19 to TRBJ1-1; D perhaps matches TRBD1 (6 bases). This CDR3 is 13 amino acids long. V shed 3 bases and J shed 6 bases, with 11 bases lying between them. Germline CDR1 LNHDA, CDR2 SQIVND (reference sequence). The CDR3 loop reads CASSIRRGPEAFF. The CDR3 nucleotides are TGTGCCAGTAGTATCCGCAGGGGCCCTGAAGCTTTCTTT.